This entry lists 10 T cell receptor beta chains sequenced from one sample in a study of read filtering for tumor transcriptome and immune sequencing. Molecular barcoded adaptors covering alpha/delta and beta/gamma chains were used on 400 to 450 ng RNA. Each CDR3 protein gets one entry after TCRdb re-called the reads with MiXCR. This sample has tens of thousands of distinct CDR3 sequences, with roughly 18% found just once. The source material was a population of CD138-negative cells sorted from bone marrow. These receptors were collected from a donor aged 40 or older with multiple myeloma.

A note on this clonotype: A much larger clone is a single base away; this may be a read error. This chain connects TRBV6-5 to TRBJ2-3; D gene uncertain. The CDR3 is 14 amino acids. Germline CDR1 MNHEY, CDR2 SVGAGI. In nucleotides, the CDR3 is TGTGCCAGCAGTTACAGGGTTGGCACAGATACGCGGTATTTT. Protein sequence: CASSYRVGTDTRYF.

There are many counts of this clonotype. The rearrangement links TRBV20-1 to TRBJ2-1; D is ambiguous. Germline V gives CDR1 DFQATT, CDR2 SNEGSKA (reference sequence). The CDR3 totals 11 residues. V was pared by 8 bases and J by 6 bases, with 11 bases between. CDR3 residues: CSFSLVNEQFF. DNA for the CDR3: TGCAGTTTCTCTCTAGTCAATGAGCAGTTCTTC.

Remarks on this clonotype: Compared with germline, one end of the junction differs, possibly owing to a read error. The gene calls are TRBV20-1 and TRBJ1-1; D is ambiguous. The CDR3 is 11 amino acids. Germline CDR1 reads DFQATT; CDR2 reads SNEGSKA (reference sequence). The CDR3 spells CIASVYTEAFF. CDR3 nucleotide sequence: TGCATTGCTAGCGTATACACTGAAGCTTTCTTT.

This clonotype showed up many times. CDR3 in amino acids: CSARDPKEGANSPLHF. In DNA, the CDR3 is TGCAGTGCTAGAGACCCAAAGGAGGGAGCTAATTCACCCCTCCACTTT. This chain joins TRBV20-1 and TRBJ1-6; D call uncertain. The germline V gene has CDR1 DFQATT and CDR2 SNEGSKA (reference sequence). Trimming took off 0 bases at V and 6 bases at J, with 15 bases between the two ends. CDR3 length: 16 amino acids.

This clonotype was seen at least ten times. This sequence joins TRBV12-3 or TRBV12-4 and TRBJ2-7; TRBD1 agrees at 8 bases. The CDR3 is 14 amino acids. The trim removed 0 bases at V and 7 bases at J, leaving 5 bases unmatched. The DNA for the CDR3 is TGTGCCAGCAGTTTAGCGGACAGGGCGCAGGAGCAGTACTTC. Translation gives CASSLADRAQEQYF.

This clonotype was seen many times. The chain is built from TRBV20-1 and TRBJ1-1; D is unclear. This CDR3 contains 11 residues. In germline, CDR1 is DFQATT, CDR2 SNEGSKA (reference sequence). Trimming pared 1 base from V and 8 bases from J, leaving 8 bases between. Here the CDR3 reads CSARVEREAFF. In DNA, the CDR3 is TGCAGTGCTAGAGTTGAGAGGGAAGCTTTCTTT.

The V gene is TRBV5-1, the J gene TRBJ2-3; 13 positions match TRBD2. The CDR3 is made up of 17 amino acids. After removal of 4 bases from V and 1 base from J, the junction contained 6 bases not matched to a gene. CDR1 SGHRS and CDR2 YFSETQ come from the germline V gene. Here the CDR3 DNA reads TGCGCCAGCAGCACAGGACTAGCGGGAGCCGGCACAGATACGCAGTATTTT. It translates to CASSTGLAGAGTDTQYF.

This clonotype was observed at least ten times. This chain joins TRBV4-2 and TRBJ2-3; 8 bases map to TRBD2. The germline V gene encodes CDR1 LGHNA and CDR2 YNFKEQ. The J segment lost 3 bases and the V segment lost 4 bases, leaving 6 bases of the junction unmatched. The CDR3 extends over 15 amino acids. The CDR3 DNA reads as TGTGCCAGCAGCCTACAGACTAGCGAGACAGATACGCAGTATTTT. Residues: CASSLQTSETDTQYF.

There are many counts of this clonotype. The chain carries TRBV6-5 and TRBJ2-6; D gene uncertain. V was cut by 6 bases and J by 0 bases, with 9 bases left in between. CDR1 and CDR2 (germline): MNHEY, SVGAGI. The CDR3 extends over 15 amino acids. For the CDR3, the DNA is TGTGCCAGCAGCAGTCAAGACTCTGGGGCCAACGTCCTGACTTTC. It translates to CASSSQDSGANVLTF.

Concerning this clonotype: This may stem from a read error, because a much larger clone lies one nucleotide away. This chain connects TRBV5-5 to TRBJ2-5; TRBD2 is a possible D gene (6 bases). The CDR3 totals 14 residues. CDR1 is SGHKS, CDR2 YYEKEE, per germline (reference sequence). The CDR3, as DNA: TGTGCCAGCGGCTTGGGTGGGGCGGGGGAGACCCAGTACTTC. It yields the protein CASGLGGAGETQYF.